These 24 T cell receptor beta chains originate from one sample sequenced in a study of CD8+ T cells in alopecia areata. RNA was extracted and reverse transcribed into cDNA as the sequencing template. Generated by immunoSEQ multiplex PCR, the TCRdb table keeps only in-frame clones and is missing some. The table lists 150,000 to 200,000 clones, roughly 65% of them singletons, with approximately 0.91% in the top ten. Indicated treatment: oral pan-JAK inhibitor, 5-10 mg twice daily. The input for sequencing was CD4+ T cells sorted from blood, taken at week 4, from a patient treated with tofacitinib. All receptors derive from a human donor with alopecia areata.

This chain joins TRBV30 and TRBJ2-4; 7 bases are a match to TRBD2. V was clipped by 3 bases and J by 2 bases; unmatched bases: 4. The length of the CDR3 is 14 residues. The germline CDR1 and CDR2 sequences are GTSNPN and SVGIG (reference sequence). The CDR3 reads CAWSHGGTKNIQYF. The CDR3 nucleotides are TGTGCCTGGAGCCACGGGGGGACCAAAAACATTCAGTACTTC.

The CDR3: CASSGQRWSNEKLFF. CDR3 DNA sequence: TGTGCCAGCAGTGGCCAGCGGTGGTCGAATGAAAAACTGTTTTTT. The genes are TRBV2 and TRBJ1-4; D gene ambiguous. CDR3 length: 15 residues. Trimming removed 4 bases at V and 5 bases at J, with 14 bases between. CDR1 is SNHLY and CDR2 is FYNNEI in the germline V gene.

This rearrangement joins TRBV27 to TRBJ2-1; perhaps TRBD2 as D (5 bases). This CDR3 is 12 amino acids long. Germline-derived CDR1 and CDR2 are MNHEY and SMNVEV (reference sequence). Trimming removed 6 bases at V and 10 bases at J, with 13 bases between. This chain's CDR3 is CASSKTRREQFF. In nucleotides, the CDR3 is TGTGCCAGCAGCAAGACACGGAGGGAGCAGTTCTTC.

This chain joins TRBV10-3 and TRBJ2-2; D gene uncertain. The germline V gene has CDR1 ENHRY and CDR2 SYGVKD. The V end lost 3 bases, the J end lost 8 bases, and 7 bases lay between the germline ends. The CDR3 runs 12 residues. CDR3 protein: CAISENPGELFF. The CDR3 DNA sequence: TGTGCCATCAGTGAAAATCCAGGGGAGCTGTTTTTT.

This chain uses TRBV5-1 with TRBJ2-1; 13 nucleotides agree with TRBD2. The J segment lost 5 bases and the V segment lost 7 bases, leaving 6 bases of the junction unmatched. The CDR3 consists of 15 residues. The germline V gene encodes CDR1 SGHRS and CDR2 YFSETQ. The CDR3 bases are TGCGCCAGCGGCCCCGGACTAGCGGGGGACAATGAGCAGTTCTTC. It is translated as CASGPGLAGDNEQFF.

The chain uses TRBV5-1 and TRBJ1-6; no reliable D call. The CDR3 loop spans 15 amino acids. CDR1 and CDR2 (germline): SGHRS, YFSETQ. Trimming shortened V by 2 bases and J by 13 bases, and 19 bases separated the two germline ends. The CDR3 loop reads CASSFSGPQVRPLHF. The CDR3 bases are TGCGCCAGCAGCTTCTCCGGGCCCCAAGTGAGGCCCCTCCACTTT.

The CDR3 DNA is TGTGCCAGCAGTGAAAGTCCCTACGAGCAGTACTTC. This sequence encodes CASSESPYEQYF. This chain uses TRBV25-1 with TRBJ2-7; D gene unclear. Looked up from germline, CDR1 is MGHDK and CDR2 is SYGVNS. The CDR3 covers 12 residues. V lost 2 bases and J lost 2, with 4 bases in between.

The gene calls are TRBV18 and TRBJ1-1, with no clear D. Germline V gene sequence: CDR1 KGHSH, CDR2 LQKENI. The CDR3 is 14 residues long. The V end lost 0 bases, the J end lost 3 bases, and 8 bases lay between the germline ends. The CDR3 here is CASSPPLGDTEAFF. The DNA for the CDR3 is TGTGCCAGCTCACCACCCCTTGGGGACACTGAAGCTTTCTTT.

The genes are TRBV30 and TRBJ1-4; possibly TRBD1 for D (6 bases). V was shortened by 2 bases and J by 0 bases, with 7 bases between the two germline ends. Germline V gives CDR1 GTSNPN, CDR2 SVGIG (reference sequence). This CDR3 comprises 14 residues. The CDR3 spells CAWSPGATNEKLFF. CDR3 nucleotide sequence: TGTGCCTGGAGTCCAGGGGCAACTAATGAAAAACTGTTTTTT.

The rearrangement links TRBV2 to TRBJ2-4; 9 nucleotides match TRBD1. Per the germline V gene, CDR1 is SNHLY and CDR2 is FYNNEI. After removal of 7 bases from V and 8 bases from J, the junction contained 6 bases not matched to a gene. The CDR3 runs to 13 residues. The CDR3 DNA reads TGTGCCAGCAACCGGGACAGGGACGACATTCAGTACTTC. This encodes CASNRDRDDIQYF.

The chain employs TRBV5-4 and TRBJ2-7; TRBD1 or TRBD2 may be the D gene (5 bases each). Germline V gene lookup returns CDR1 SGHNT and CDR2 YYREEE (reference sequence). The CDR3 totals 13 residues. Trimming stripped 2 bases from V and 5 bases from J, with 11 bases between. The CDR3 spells CASSFSRGDEQYF. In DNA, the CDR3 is TGTGCCAGCAGCTTTTCCCGAGGGGACGAGCAGTACTTC.

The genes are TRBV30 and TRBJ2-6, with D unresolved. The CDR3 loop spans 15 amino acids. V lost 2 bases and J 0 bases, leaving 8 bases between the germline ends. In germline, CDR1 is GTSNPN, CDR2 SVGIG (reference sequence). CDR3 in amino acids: CAWSLSFSGANVLTF. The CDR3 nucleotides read TGTGCCTGGAGTTTGTCCTTCTCTGGGGCCAACGTCCTGACTTTC.

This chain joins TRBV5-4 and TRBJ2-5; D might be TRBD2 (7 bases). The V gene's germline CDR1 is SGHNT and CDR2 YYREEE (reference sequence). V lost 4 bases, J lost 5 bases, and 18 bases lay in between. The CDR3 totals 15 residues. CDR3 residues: CASSLLAGAVETQYF. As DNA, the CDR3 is TGTGCCAGCAGCCTCCTGGCGGGGGCAGTTGAGACCCAGTACTTC.

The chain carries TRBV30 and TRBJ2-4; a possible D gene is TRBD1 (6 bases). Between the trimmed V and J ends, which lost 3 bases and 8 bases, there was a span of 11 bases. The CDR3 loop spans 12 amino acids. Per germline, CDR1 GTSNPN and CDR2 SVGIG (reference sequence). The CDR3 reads CAWSAGVDIQYF. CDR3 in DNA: TGTGCCTGGAGCGCAGGGGTGGACATTCAGTACTTC.

The CDR3 DNA sequence: TGCAGCGGCAGGGGCACCGGGGAGCTGTTTTTT. Translating gives CSGRGTGELFF. This chain connects TRBV29-1 to TRBJ2-2, with a possible D match to TRBD1 (6 bases). Germline CDR1 is SQVTM and CDR2 is ANQGSEA. The V gene lost 7 bases and the J gene lost 4 bases, with 7 bases spanning the gap. This CDR3 has 11 amino acids.

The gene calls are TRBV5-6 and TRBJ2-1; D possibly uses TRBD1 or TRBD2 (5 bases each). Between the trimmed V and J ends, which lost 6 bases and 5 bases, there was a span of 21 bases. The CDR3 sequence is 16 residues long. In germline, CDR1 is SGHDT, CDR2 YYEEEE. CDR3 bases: TGTGCCAGCACCCCCTTTGGGGCCCCCGGGAACAATGAGCAGTTCTTC. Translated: CASTPFGAPGNNEQFF.

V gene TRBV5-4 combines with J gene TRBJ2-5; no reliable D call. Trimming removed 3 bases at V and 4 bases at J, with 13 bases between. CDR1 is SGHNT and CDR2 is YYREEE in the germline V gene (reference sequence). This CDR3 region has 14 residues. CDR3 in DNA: TGTGCCAGCAGCTATTGGCGGTTCGTAGAGACCCAGTACTTC. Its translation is CASSYWRFVETQYF.

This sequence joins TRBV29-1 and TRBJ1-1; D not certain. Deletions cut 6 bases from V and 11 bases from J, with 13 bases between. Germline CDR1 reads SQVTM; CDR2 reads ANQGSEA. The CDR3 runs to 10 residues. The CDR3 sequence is CSVQTRAAFF. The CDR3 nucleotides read TGCAGCGTCCAGACCCGGGCGGCTTTCTTT. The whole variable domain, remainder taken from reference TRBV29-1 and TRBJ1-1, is SAVISQKPSRDICQRGTSLTIQCQVDSQVTMMFWYRQQPGQSLTLIATANQGSEATYESGFVIDKFPISRPNLTFSTLTVSNMSPEDSSIYLCSVQTRAAFFGQGTRLTVV.

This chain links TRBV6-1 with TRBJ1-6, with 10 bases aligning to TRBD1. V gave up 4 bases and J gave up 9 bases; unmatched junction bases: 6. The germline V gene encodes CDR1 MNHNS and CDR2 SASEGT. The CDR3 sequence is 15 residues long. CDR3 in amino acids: CASSADRGIFSPLHF. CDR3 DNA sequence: TGTGCCAGCAGTGCGGACAGGGGGATTTTTTCACCCCTCCACTTT.

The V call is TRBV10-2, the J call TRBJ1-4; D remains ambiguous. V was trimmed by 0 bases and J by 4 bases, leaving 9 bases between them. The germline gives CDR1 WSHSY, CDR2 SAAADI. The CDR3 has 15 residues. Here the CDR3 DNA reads TGCGCCAGCAGTGAGTCAGGCGGGCTTAATGAAAAACTGTTTTTT. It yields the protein CASSESGGLNEKLFF.

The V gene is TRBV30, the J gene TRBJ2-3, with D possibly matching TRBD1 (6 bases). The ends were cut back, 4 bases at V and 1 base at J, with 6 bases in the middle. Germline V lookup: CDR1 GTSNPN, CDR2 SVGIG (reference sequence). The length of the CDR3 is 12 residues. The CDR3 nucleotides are TGTGCCTGGAACAGGGGCACAGATACGCAGTATTTT. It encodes CAWNRGTDTQYF.

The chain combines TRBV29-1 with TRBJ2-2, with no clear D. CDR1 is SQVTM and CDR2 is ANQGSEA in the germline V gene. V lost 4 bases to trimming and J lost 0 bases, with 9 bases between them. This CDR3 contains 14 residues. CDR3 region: CSVGVPTNTGELFF. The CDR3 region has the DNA TGCAGCGTTGGGGTACCGACGAACACCGGGGAGCTGTTTTTT.

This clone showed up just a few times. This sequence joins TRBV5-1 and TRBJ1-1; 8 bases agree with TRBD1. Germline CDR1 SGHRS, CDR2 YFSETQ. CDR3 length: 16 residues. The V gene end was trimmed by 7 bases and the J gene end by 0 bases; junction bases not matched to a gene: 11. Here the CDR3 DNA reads TGCGCCAGCCGACCAGCGACAGGGGACGTGAACACTGAAGCTTTCTTT. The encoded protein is CASRPATGDVNTEAFF.

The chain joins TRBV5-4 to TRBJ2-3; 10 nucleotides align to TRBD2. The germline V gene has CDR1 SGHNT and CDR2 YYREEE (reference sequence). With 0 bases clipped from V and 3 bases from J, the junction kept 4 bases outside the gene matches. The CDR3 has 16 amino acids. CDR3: CASSLGLAGVTDTQYF. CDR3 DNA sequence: TGTGCCAGCAGCTTGGGGCTAGCGGGAGTAACAGATACGCAGTATTTT. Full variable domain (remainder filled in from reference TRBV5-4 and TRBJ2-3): ETGVTQSPTHLIKTRGQQVTLRCSSQSGHNTVSWYQQALGQGPQFIFQYYREEENGRGNFPPRFSGLQFPNYSSELNVNALELDDSALYLCASSLGLAGVTDTQYFGPGTRLTVL.